This T cell receptor beta chain was found in a study of cytomegalovirus exposure and HLA in healthy donors. This PCR relied on a set of 60 Vbeta primers and 13 Jbeta primers. Produced via immunoSEQ multiplex PCR; TCRdb's table is partial and in-frame only. The sample shows around 72,000 clones, around 76% of them seen only once. This clone was seen only a few times. Germline-derived CDR1 and CDR2 are KGHSH and LQKENI. With 6 bases removed from V and 0 bases from J, the gap between germline ends came to 12 bases. The CDR3 runs 15 residues. This sequence originates from a man aged 45 to 65 in good health and CMV-seronegative. The sample consisted of PBMCs. J is TRBJ2-1 and V is TRBV18; no clear D gene. This CDR3 is CASSPKQNSYNEQFF. Written as DNA, the CDR3 is TGTGCCAGCTCGCCAAAACAGAACTCCTACAATGAGCAGTTCTTC.